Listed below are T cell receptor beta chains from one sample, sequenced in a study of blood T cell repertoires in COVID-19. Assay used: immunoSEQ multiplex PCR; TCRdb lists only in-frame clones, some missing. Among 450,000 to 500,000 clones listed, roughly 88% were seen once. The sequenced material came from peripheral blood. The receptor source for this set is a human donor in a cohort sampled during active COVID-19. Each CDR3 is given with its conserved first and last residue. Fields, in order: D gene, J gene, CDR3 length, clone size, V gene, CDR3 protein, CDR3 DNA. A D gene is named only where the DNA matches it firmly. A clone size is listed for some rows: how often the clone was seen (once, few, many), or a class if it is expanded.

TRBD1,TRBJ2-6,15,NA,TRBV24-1,CATGTGLWGANVLTF,TGTGCCACAGGGACAGGTCTCTGGGGCGCCAACGTCCTGACTTTC
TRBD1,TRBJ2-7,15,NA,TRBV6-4,CASLSRDRRFYEQYF,TGTGCCAGCTTGAGCCGGGACAGGCGATTCTACGAGCAGTACTTC
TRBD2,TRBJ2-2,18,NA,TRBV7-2,CASSLGGLAGVRAGELFF,TGTGCCAGCAGCCTGGGGGGACTAGCGGGAGTTCGGGCCGGGGAGCTGTTTTTT
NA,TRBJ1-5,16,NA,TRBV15,CATSRIGRTDNQPQHF,TGTGCCACCAGCAGGATCGGCCGGACAGACAATCAGCCCCAGCATTTT
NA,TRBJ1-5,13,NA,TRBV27,CASSFQYNQPQHF,TGTGCCAGCAGTTTTCAGTACAATCAGCCCCAGCATTTT
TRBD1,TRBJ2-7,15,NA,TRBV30,CAWSVPGQAIHEQYF,TGTGCCTGGAGCGTCCCGGGACAGGCAATTCACGAGCAGTACTTC
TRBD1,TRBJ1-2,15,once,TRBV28,CASSLVTGGAYGYTF,TGTGCCAGCAGTTTAGTGACAGGGGGCGCCTATGGCTACACCTTC
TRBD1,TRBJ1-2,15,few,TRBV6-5,CASSYRTGGGRGYTF,TGTGCCAGCAGTTACAGGACAGGGGGCGGGAGAGGCTACACCTTC
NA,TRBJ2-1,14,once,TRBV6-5,CASRGSLGYNEQFF,TGTGCCAGCAGGGGGAGTTTGGGCTACAATGAGCAGTTCTTC
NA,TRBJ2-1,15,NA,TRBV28,CASSLYRRVYNEQFF,TGTGCCAGCAGTTTGTATCGCAGGGTCTACAATGAGCAGTTCTTC
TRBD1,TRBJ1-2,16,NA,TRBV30,CAWTTGTGITNYGYTF,TGTGCCTGGACCACCGGGACAGGGATTACTAACTATGGCTACACCTTC
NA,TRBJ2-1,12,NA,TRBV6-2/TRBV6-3,CASSYSDGTELF,TGTGCCAGCAGTTACTCCGACGGGACTGAACTCTTC
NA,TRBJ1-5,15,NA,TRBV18,CASSPSAGPNQPQHF,TGTGCCAGCTCACCAAGTGCGGGCCCAAATCAGCCCCAGCATTTT
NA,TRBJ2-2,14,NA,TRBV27,CASSSGANTGELFF,TGTGCCAGCAGTTCCGGGGCGAACACCGGGGAGCTGTTTTTT
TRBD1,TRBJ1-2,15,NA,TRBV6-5,CASSSRGQGVTGYTF,TGTGCCAGCAGTTCGCGGGGACAGGGGGTTACTGGCTACACCTTC
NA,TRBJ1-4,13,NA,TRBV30,CAWATGQEEKLFF,TGTGCCTGGGCGACAGGTCAGGAGGAAAAACTGTTTTTT
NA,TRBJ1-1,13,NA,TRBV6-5,CASSSRGNTEAFF,TGTGCCAGCAGTTCACGAGGGAACACTGAAGCTTTCTTT
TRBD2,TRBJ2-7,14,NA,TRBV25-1,CASSEKLAPYEQYF,TGTGCCAGCAGTGAGAAACTAGCGCCCTACGAGCAGTACTTC
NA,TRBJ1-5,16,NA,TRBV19,CASSASRDKMGQPQHF,TGTGCCAGTAGTGCAAGCCGGGACAAGATGGGACAGCCCCAGCATTTT
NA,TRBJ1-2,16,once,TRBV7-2,CASSFVGGIRGYGYTF,TGTGCCAGCAGCTTCGTGGGGGGGATTCGAGGGTATGGCTACACCTTC
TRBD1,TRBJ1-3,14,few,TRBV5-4,CASSFGTEGYTIYF,TGTGCCAGCAGCTTTGGGACAGAAGGTTACACCATATATTTT
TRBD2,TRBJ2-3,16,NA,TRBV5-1,CASSLLAGGPTDTQYF,TGCGCCAGCAGCTTGCTTGCGGGAGGGCCTACAGATACGCAGTATTTT
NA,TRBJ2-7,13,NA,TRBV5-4,CASTKQGELEQYF,TGTGCCAGCACCAAGCAGGGCGAGCTCGAGCAGTACTTC